This paragraph covers one T cell receptor (beta chain) sequence. TCRdb processed the 5' RACE reads anew with MiXCR; each CDR3 protein has one entry. The sample lists approximately 49,000 distinct CDR3 sequences; around 11% were seen once. This record comes from a study of early T cells in non-severe SARS-CoV-2 infection. Looking at the study overall: Unsorted whole-blood RNA was sequenced in bulk, leaving chains unpaired.

The receptor was derived from an adult who was a healthcare worker with PCR-confirmed SARS-CoV-2 infection or an uninfected control (not recorded which). Sequenced input: whole blood.

CDR3 sequence: CASSYLTLLAGVADTQYF. CDR3 nucleotide sequence: TGTGCCAGCAGTTATTTGACACTACTAGCGGGAGTTGCAGATACGCAGTATTTT. The chain carries TRBV2 and TRBJ2-3; TRBD2 aligns across 11 bases. The V and J ends lost 5 bases and 4 bases, in that order; junction bases with no gene match: 14. The CDR3 sequence is 18 residues long. The germline V gene encodes CDR1 SNHLY and CDR2 FYNNEI. The variable domain in full, with the rest retrieved from reference TRBV2 and TRBJ2-3, is EPEVTQTPSHQVTQMGQEVILRCVPISNHLYFYWYRQILGQKVEFLVSFYNNEISEKSEIFDDQFSVERPDGSNFTLKIRSTKLEDSAMYFCASSYLTLLAGVADTQYFGPGTRLTVL.